This T cell receptor beta chain is drawn from a study of T cells expressing NK-cell markers. On the study more broadly: The TCR beta repertoires originated in sorted CD3+CD56+NKG2C+, CD3+CD56+NKG2C- and CD3+CD56-NKG2C+ T cells.

Making the TCR beta cDNA relied on 5'RACE template switching with UMIs. TCRdb re-analyzed the 5' RACE reads; it lists each CDR3 protein once, without DNA. The sample yields 150,000 to 200,000 distinct CDR3 sequences, of which the top ten take up roughly 21%. About this clonotype: Its matching antigen is unknown.

The CDR3 consists of 19 residues. Per the germline V gene, CDR1 is SQVTM and CDR2 is ANQGSEA. Notes on the study in general: There remained a lack of clarity about HCMV specificity of expanded NKG2C+ T cell clones.

Sequencing was performed on blood T cells: a sorted CD56 or NKG2C T cell subset, CD4+ or CD8+ T cells, or bulk PBMC T cells (not recorded which). This rearrangement joins TRBV29-1 to TRBJ1-2; with no DNA, the TCRdb D assignment of TRBD1 cannot be verified. The sequence came from a man aged 18-70 years in good health. CDR3 sequence reads: CSVEYPDRAGAMERYGYTF.